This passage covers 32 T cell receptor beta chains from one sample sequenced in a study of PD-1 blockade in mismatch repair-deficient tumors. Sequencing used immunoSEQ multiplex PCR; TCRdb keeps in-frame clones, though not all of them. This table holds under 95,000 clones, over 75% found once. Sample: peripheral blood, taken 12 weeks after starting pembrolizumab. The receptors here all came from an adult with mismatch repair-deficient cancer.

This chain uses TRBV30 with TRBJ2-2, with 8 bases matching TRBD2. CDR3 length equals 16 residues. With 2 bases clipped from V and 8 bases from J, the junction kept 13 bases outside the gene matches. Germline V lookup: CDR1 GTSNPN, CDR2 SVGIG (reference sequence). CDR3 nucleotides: TGTGCCTGGAGTCCCGGGGGCGGGAGGAGTGGTGGGGAGCTGTTTTTT. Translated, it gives CAWSPGGGRSGGELFF. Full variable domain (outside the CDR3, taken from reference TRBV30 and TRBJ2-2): SQTIHQWPATLVQPVGSPLSLECTVEGTSNPNLYWYRQAAGRGLQLLFYSVGIGQISSEVPQNLSASRPQDRQFILSSKKLLLSDSGFYLCAWSPGGGRSGGELFFGEGSRLTVL.

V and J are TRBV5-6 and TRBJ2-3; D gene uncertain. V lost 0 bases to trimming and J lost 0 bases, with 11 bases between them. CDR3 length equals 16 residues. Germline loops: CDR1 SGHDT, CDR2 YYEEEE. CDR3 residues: CASSLAGSPSTDTQYF. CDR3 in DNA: TGTGCCAGCAGCTTGGCCGGTTCGCCCAGCACAGATACGCAGTATTTT.

The CDR3 protein is CASSLENNYGYTF. Written as DNA, the CDR3 is TGTGCCAGCAGCTTAGAAAATAACTATGGCTACACCTTC. The chain employs TRBV11-2 and TRBJ1-2; D gene ambiguous. CDR1 and CDR2 from the germline V gene are SGHAT and FQNNGV. The CDR3 length is 13 residues. V gave up 0 bases and J gave up 1 base, with 3 bases separating them. The full variable domain, its missing parts supplied by reference TRBV11-2 and TRBJ1-2, is EAGVAQSPRYKIIEKRQSVAFWCNPISGHATLYWYQQILGQGPKLLIQFQNNGVVDDSQLPKDRFSAERLKGVDSTLKIQPAKLEDSAVYLCASSLENNYGYTFGSGTRLTVV.

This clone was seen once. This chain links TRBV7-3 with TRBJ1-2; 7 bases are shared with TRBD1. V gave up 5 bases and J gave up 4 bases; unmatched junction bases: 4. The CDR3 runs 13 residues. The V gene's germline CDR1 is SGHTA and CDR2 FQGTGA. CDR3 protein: CASSQNRGYGYTF. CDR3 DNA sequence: TGTGCCAGCAGCCAAAACAGGGGCTATGGCTACACCTTC.

Here the CDR3 reads CASSLTRANFYNEQFF. CDR3 DNA sequence: TGTGCCAGCAGCTTAACCCGGGCTAACTTCTACAATGAGCAGTTCTTC. The rearrangement uses TRBV7-3 and TRBJ2-1; D gene uncertain. The CDR3 loop spans 16 amino acids. Germline-derived CDR1 and CDR2 are SGHTA and FQGTGA. Trimming took 0 bases from V and 3 from J, leaving 12 bases between them.

The CDR3 spells CASSLAGPSTGELFF. In nucleotides, the CDR3 is TGTGCCAGCAGCTTAGCGGGACCTTCTACCGGGGAGCTGTTTTTT. The rearrangement joins TRBV7-9 to TRBJ2-2; either TRBD1 or TRBD2 may fit D (5 bases each). V lost 0 bases, J lost 5 bases, and 10 bases lay in between. This CDR3 comprises 15 residues. Germline V gene data show CDR1 as SEHNR and CDR2 as FQNEAQ (reference sequence). The whole variable domain, filled in from reference TRBV7-9 and TRBJ2-2, reads DTGVSQNPRHKITKRGQNVTFRCDPISEHNRLYWYRQTLGQGPEFLTYFQNEAQLEKSRLLSDRFSAERPKGSFSTLEIQRTEQGDSAMYLCASSLAGPSTGELFFGEGSRLTVL.

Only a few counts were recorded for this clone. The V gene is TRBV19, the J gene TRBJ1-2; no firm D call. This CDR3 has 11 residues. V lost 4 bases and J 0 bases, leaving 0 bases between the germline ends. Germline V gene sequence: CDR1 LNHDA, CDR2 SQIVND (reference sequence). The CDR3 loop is CASSTNYGYTF. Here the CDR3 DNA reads TGTGCCAGTAGTACTAACTATGGCTACACCTTC.

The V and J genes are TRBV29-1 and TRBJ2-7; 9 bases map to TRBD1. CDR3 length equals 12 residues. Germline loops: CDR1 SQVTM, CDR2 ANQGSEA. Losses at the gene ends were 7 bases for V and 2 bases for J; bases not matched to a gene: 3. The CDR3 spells CSARTGAYEQYF. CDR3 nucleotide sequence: TGCAGCGCGCGGACAGGGGCCTACGAGCAGTACTTC.

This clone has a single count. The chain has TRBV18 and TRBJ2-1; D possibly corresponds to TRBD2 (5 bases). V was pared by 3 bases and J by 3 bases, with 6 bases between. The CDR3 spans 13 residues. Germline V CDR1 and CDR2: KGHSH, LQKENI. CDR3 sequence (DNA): TGTGCCAGCTCACCCCGGGGCTACAATGAGCAGTTCTTC. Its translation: CASSPRGYNEQFF.

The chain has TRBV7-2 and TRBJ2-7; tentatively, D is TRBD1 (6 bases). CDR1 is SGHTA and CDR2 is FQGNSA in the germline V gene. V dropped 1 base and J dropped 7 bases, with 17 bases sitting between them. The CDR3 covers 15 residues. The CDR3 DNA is TGTGCCAGCAGCTTAGGAGGGGGTCGCGCGAGTGAGCAGTACTTC. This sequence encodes CASSLGGGRASEQYF.

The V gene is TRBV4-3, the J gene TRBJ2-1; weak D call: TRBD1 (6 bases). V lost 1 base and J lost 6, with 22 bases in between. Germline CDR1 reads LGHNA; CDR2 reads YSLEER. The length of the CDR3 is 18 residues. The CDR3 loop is CASSQATARDRFTNEQFF. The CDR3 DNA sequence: TGCGCCAGCAGCCAAGCTACTGCGCGAGACAGGTTTACCAATGAGCAGTTCTTC.

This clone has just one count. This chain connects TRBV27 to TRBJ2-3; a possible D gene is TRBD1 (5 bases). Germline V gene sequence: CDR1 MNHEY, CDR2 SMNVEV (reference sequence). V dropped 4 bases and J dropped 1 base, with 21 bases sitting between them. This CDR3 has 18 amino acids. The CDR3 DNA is TGTGCCAGCAGTTCCCTTAACAACCTCAGGGCGGGCACAGATACGCAGTATTTT. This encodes CASSSLNNLRAGTDTQYF.

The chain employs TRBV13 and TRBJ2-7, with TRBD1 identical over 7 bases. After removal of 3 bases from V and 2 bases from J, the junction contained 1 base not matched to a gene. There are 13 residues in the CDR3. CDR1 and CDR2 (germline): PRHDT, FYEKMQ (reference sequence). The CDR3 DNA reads TGTGCCAGCAGCTTCCAGGGGGCCTACGAGCAGTACTTC. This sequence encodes CASSFQGAYEQYF.

The CDR3 sequence: CASSPGTGSDTQYF. CDR3 nucleotides: TGCGCCAGTAGCCCCGGGACAGGGTCAGATACGCAGTATTTT. This chain uses TRBV5-1 with TRBJ2-3, with 9 bases that match TRBD1. This CDR3 has 14 amino acids. From germline, CDR1 is SGHRS and CDR2 YFSETQ. V lost 8 bases, J lost 4 bases, and 8 bases stayed unmatched.

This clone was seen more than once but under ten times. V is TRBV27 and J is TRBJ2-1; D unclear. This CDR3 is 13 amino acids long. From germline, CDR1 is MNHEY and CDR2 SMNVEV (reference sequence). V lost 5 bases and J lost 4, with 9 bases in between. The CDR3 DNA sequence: TGTGCCAGCAGTCAAAAGCCTTACAATGAGCAGTTCTTC. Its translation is CASSQKPYNEQFF.

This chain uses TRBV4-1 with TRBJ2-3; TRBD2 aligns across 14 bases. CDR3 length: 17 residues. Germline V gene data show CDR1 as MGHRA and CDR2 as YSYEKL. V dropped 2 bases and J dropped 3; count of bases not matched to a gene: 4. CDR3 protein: CASSQRGTSGRTDTQYF. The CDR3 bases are TGCGCCAGCAGCCAAAGGGGGACTAGCGGGAGAACAGATACGCAGTATTTT.

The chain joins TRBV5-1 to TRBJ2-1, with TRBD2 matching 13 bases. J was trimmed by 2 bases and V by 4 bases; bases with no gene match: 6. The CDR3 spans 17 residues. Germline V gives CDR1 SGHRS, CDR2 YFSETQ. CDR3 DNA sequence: TGCGCCAGCAGCCCCCAAACTAGCGGGAGGGCCTACAATGAGCAGTTCTTC. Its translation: CASSPQTSGRAYNEQFF.

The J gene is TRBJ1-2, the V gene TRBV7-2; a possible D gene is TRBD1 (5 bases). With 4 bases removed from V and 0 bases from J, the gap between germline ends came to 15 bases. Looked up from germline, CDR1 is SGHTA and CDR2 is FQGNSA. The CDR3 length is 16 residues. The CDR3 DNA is TGTGCCAGCAGCTATCTCGGGACCGATACTAACTATGGCTACACCTTC. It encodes CASSYLGTDTNYGYTF.

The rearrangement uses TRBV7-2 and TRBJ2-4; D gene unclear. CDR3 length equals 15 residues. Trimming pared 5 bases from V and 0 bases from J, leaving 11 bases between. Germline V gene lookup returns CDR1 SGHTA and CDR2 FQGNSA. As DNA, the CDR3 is TGTGCCAGCAGCAGAGACGAGTTAGCCAAAAACATTCAGTACTTC. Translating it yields CASSRDELAKNIQYF.

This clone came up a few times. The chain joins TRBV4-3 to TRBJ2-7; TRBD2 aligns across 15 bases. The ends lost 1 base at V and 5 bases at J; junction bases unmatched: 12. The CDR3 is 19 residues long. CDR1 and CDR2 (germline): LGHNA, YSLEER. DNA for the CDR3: TGCGCCAGCAGCCAAGGGGCCCGGACTAGCGGGAGGGCCGGCCACGAGCAGTACTTC. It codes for CASSQGARTSGRAGHEQYF.

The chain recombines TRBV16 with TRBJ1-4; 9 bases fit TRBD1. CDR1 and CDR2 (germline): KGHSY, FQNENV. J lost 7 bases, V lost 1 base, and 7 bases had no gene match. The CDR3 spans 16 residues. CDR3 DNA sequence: TGTGCCAGCAGCCAATTCCCCGGGACAGGGAGTGAAAAACTGTTTTTT. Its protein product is CASSQFPGTGSEKLFF.

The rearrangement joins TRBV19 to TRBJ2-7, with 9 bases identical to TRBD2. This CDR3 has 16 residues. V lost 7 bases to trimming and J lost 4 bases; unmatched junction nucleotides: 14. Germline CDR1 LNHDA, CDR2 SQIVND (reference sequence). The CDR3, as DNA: TGTGCCAGTATTATGAGGGCGGGAGGGCCCGTGTACGAGCAGTACTTC. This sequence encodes CASIMRAGGPVYEQYF.

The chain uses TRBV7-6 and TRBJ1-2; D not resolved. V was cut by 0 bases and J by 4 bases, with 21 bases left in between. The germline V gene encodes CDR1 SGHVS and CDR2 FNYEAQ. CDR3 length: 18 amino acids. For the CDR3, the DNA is TGTGCCAGCAGCTTAGCGCAGGCGCGGTACGCTATTATCTATGGCTACACCTTC. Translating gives CASSLAQARYAIIYGYTF.

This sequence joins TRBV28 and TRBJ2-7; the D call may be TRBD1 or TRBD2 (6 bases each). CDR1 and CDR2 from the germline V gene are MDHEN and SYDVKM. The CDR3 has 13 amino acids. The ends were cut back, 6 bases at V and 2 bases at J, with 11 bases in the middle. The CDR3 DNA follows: TGTGCCAGCAGCCACAGGGAGGCCTACGAGCAGTACTTC. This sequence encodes CASSHREAYEQYF.

The CDR3: CASSGGQGVGEQFF. CDR3 nucleotides: TGTGCCAGCAGTGGGGGACAGGGGGTCGGTGAGCAGTTCTTC. The chain uses TRBV7-6 and TRBJ2-1; 11 bases fit TRBD1. CDR1 is SGHVS and CDR2 is FNYEAQ in the germline V gene. Trimming cost V 6 bases and J 9 bases; bases outside gene matches: 7. This CDR3 has 14 amino acids.

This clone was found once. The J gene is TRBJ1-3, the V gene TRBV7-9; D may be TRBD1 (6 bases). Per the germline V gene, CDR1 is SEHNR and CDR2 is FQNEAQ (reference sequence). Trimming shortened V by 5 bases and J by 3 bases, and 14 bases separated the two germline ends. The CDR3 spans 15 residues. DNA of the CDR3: TGTGCCAGCAGCCTATTATCAGGGGTTGGAAACACCATATATTTT. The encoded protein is CASSLLSGVGNTIYF. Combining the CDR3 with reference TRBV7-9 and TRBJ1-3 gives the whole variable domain DTGVSQNPRHKITKRGQNVTFRCDPISEHNRLYWYRQTLGQGPEFLTYFQNEAQLEKSRLLSDRFSAERPKGSFSTLEIQRTEQGDSAMYLCASSLLSGVGNTIYFGEGSWLTVV.

The CDR3 reads CASRPGGRIAEQYF. The CDR3 DNA follows: TGTGCCAGCAGGCCAGGTGGCAGGATAGCCGAGCAGTACTTC. The chain has TRBV5-4 and TRBJ2-7; D is unclear. There are 14 residues in the CDR3. Trimming took 5 bases from V and 6 from J, leaving 18 bases between them. Germline V gives CDR1 SGHNT, CDR2 YYREEE (reference sequence).

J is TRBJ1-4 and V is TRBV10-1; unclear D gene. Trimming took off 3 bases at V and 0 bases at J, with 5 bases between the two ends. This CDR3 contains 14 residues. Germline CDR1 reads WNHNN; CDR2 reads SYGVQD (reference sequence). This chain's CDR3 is CASSERATNEKLFF. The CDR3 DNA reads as TGCGCCAGCAGTGAAAGAGCAACTAATGAAAAACTGTTTTTT.

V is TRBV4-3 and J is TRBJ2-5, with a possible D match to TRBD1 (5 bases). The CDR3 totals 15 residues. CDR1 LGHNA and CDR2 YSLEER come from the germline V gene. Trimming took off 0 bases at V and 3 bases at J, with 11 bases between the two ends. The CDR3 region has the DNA TGCGCCAGCAGCCAAGATGGGCAGGGTAAAGAGACCCAGTACTTC. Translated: CASSQDGQGKETQYF.

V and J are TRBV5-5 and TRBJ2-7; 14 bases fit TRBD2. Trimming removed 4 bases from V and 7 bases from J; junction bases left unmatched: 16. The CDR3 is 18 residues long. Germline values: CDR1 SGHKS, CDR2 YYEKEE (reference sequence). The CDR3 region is CASSQGLAGARIAKEQYF. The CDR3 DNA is TGTGCCAGCAGCCAGGGACTAGCGGGAGCCCGAATTGCGAAGGAGCAGTACTTC.

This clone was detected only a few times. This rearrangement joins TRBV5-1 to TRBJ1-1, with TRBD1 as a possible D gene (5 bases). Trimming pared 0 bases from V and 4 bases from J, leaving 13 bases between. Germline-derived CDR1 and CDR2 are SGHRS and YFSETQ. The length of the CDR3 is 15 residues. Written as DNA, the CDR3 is TGCGCCAGCAGCTTGGCCCAGGGACGGATCACTGAAGCTTTCTTT. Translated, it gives CASSLAQGRITEAFF.

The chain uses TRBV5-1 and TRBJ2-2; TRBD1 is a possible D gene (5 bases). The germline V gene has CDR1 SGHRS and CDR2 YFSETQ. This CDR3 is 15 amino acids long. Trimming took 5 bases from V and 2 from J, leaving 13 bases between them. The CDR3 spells CASRLRTPNTGELFF. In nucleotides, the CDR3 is TGCGCCAGCAGACTTAGGACACCTAACACCGGGGAGCTGTTTTTT.